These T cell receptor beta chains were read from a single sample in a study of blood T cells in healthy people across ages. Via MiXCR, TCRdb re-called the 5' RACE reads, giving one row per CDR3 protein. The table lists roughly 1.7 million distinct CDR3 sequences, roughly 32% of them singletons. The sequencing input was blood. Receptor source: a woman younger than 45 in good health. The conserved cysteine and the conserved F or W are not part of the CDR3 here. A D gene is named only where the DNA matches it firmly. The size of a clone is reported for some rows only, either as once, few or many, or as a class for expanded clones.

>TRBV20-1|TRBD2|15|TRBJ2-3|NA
SARAGTAGGPTDTQY
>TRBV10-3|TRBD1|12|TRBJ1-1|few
AISVGTDGWGAF
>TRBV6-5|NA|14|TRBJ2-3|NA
ASSPGRRPEADTQY
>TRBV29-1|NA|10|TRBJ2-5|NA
SVGTQQETQY
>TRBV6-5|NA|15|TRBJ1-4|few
ASSYSDPAATNEKLF
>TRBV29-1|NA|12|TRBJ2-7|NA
SALDSRGYYEQY
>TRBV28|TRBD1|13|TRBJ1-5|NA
AISADRADNQPQH
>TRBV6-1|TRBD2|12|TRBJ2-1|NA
ASTGGRGVHEQF
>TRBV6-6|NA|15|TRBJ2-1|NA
ASSYRRRGGPLNEQF
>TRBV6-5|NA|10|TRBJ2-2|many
ASESSAGELF
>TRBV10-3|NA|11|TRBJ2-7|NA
ALRKDNNCEQY
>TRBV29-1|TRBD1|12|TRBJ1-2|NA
SVVDREMVYGYT
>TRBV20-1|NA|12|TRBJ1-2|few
SASNRAVDYGYT
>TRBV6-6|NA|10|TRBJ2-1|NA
ASSYKVNEQF
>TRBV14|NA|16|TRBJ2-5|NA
ASSQDRGVTASRETQY
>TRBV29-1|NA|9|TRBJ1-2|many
SVVRARGYT
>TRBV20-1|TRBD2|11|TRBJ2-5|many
SATGLQQETQY
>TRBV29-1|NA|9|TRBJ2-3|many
SVPGGGTQY
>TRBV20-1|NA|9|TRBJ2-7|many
SAKGSHEQY
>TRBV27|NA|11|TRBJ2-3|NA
ASSAPTTDTQY
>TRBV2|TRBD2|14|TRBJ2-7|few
ASRKGTSQTSYEQY
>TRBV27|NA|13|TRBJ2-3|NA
ASSLGVRGTDTQY
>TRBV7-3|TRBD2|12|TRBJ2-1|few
ASSLASGSKGQF
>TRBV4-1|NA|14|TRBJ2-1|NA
ASSQKGVLWTDEQF
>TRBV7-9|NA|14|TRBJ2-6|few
ASSWGDLSGANVLT
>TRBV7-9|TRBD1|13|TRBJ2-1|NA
ASSASRGLLNEQF
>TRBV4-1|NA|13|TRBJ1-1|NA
ASSPHQDGNTEAF
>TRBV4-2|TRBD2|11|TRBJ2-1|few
ASSQDSSGTEF
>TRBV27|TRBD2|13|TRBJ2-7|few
ASSGTSGSLYEQY
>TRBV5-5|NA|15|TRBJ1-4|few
ASSPLAVRAFNEKLF
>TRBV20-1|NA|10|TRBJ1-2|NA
SGQDNIYGYT
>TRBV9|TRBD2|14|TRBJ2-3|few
ASSFHDTGGPDTQY
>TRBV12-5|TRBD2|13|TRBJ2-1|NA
ASGQAGNSYNEQF
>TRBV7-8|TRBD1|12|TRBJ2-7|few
ASSRRQGPNEQY
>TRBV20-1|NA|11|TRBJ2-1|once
SARGVFYNEQF
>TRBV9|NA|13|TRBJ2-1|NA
ASSDGPGSYNEQF
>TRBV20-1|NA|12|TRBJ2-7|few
SARPQDESYEQY
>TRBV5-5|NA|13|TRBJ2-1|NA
ASSLQGNGYNEQF
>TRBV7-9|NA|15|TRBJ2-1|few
ASSPRGRGASYNEQF
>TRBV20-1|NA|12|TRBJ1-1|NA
SASDRISRTEAF
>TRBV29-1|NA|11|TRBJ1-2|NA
SVVGGRVTGYT
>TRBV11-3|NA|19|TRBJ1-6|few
ASSLDPTVGLTSSYNSPLH
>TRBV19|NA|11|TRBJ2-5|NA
ASSIRGSQTQY
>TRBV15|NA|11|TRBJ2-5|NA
ATREVPQETQY
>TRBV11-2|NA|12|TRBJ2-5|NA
ASSLAGPNGSQY
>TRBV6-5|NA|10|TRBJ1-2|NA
ASSYQGNGYT
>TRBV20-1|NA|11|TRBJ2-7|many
SARSLVTYEQY
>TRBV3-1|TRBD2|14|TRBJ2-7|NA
ASSQASGRGSYEQY
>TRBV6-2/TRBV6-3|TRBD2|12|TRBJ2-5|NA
ASTELADQGTQY
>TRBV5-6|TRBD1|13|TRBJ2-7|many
ASSFPGTGVYEQY